These T cell receptor beta chains were read from a single sample in a study of CD8+ T cells in alopecia areata. Produced via immunoSEQ multiplex PCR; TCRdb's table is partial and in-frame only. The profile shows about 150,000 clones, 55% of them singletons. Sequencing was performed on CD4+ T cells sorted from blood. Receptors originate from a human donor in good health. The CDR3 runs from the conserved cysteine through the conserved F or W. The D gene is left open where the match is weak. Rows may omit the clone size; those that give it use once, few, many or a size class.

>TRBJ1-1|few|NA|TRBV29-1
TGCAGCGTTGTGGTCACGAACACTGAAGCTTTCTTT
CSVVVTNTEAFF
>TRBJ2-7|NA|TRBD2|TRBV5-1
TGCGCCAGCAGCTTGGCCTCGGGAGGGCCGTACGAGCAGTACTTC
CASSLASGGPYEQYF
>TRBJ2-5|NA|NA|TRBV29-1
TGCAGCGTTTCCATTTCTCAAGAGACCCAGTACTTC
CSVSISQETQYF
>TRBJ2-3|NA|TRBD2|TRBV10-2
TGCGCCAGCACCCCCCGGGAGGGCCGGGCGCAGTATTTT
CASTPREGRAQYF
>TRBJ1-5|few|NA|TRBV28
TGTCGGAGACAGGTTCCTAATCAGCCCCAGCATTTT
CRRQVPNQPQHF
>TRBJ1-2|few|NA|TRBV7-9
TGTGCCAGCAGTACAGGGAACTATGGCTACACCTTC
CASSTGNYGYTF
>TRBJ2-5|NA|TRBD2|TRBV14
TGTGCCAGTTCAGCGGGGGAGACCCAGTACTTC
CASSAGETQYF
>TRBJ2-5|NA|TRBD1|TRBV5-1
TGCGCCAGCAGCCGGACAGGGGAGGCGACCCAGTACTTC
CASSRTGEATQYF
>TRBJ2-3|NA|TRBD2|TRBV4-2
TGTGCCAGCAGCCAGGGACTAGAGGCCACAGATACGCAGTATTTT
CASSQGLEATDTQYF
>TRBJ2-3|few|NA|TRBV7-6
TGTGCCAGCAGCTTAGGAAAAACGGGAGTGGGAGATACGCAGTATTTT
CASSLGKTGVGDTQYF
>TRBJ2-2|NA|TRBD2|TRBV6-5
TGTGCCAGCAAGGGAGGGAGTGGAAGTACCGGGGAGCTGTTTTTT
CASKGGSGSTGELFF
>TRBJ2-6|NA|NA|TRBV30
TGTGCCTGGAGTTCAGACAGCCTCAGCTCTGGGGCCAACGTCCTGACTTTC
CAWSSDSLSSGANVLTF
>TRBJ1-1|NA|NA|TRBV2
TGTGCCAGCAGCGGGACGGACACTGAAGCTTTCTTT
CASSGTDTEAFF
>TRBJ1-2|NA|NA|TRBV30
TGTGCCTGGAGTGTAGGGTCAGTCTATGGCTACACCTTC
CAWSVGSVYGYTF
>TRBJ1-2|NA|NA|TRBV2
TGTGCCAGCAACCAAGAAAAGGGCGGGGGCTATGGCTACACCTTC
CASNQEKGGGYGYTF